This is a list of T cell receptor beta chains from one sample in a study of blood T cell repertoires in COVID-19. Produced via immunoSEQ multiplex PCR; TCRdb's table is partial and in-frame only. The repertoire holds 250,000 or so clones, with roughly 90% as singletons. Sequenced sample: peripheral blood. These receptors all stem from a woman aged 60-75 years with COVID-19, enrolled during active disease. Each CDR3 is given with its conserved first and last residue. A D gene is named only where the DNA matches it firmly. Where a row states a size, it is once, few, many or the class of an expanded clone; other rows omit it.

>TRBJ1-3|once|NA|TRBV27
CASSLGRGVADTIYF
TGTGCCAGCAGTTTGGGAAGGGGCGTAGCGGACACCATATATTTT
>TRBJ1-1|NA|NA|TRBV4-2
CASSQALITEAFF
TGTGCCAGCAGCCAAGCTCTAATCACTGAAGCTTTCTTT
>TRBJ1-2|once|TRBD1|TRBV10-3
CAISYGQGINYGYTF
TGTGCCATCAGCTATGGACAGGGGATTAACTATGGCTACACCTTC
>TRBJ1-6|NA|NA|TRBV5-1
CASSLGPTSGSPLHF
TGCGCCAGCAGCTTGGGCCCAACATCGGGTTCACCCCTCCACTTT
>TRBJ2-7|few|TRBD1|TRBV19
CASSSLSAGGNEQYF
TGTGCCAGTAGTTCTCTGTCGGCAGGGGGCAACGAGCAGTACTTC
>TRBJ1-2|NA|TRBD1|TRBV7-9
CASSRDRGAFGYTF
TGTGCCAGCAGCCGGGACAGGGGTGCGTTTGGCTACACCTTC
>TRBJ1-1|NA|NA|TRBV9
CASSVDPGTTEAFF
TGTGCCAGCAGCGTAGACCCGGGGACAACTGAAGCTTTCTTT
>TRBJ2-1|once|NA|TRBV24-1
CATRQTDSYNEQFF
TGTGCCACCAGACAGACCGACTCCTACAATGAGCAGTTCTTC
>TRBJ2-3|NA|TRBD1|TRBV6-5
CASPPGQGKDTQYF
TGTGCCTCTCCACCGGGACAGGGTAAAGATACGCAGTATTTT
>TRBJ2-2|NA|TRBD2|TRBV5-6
CASRVAGSYTGELFF
TGTGCCAGCAGGGTAGCGGGGTCATACACCGGGGAGCTGTTTTTT
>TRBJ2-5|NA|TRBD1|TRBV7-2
CASSFRGLKETQYF
TGTGCCAGCAGCTTCAGGGGGCTAAAGGAGACCCAGTACTTC
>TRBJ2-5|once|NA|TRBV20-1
CSARTVETQYF
TGCAGTGCTAGGACTGTGGAGACCCAGTACTTC
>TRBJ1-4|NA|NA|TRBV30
CAGNKRPEKLFF
TGTGCCGGGAACAAGCGGCCCGAAAAACTGTTTTTT
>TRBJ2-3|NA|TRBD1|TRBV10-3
CAIMQGAVTDTQYF
TGTGCCATCATGCAGGGGGCTGTAACAGATACGCAGTATTTT
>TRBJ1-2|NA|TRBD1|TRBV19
CASRQGHGYTF
TGTGCCAGTAGACAGGGGCACGGCTACACCTTC
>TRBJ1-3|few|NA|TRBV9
CASSPGSSGNTIYF
TGTGCCAGCTCGCCGGGAAGCTCTGGAAACACCATATATTTT
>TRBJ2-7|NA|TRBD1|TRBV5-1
CASSTRQGASYEQYF
TGCGCCAGCAGTACCCGACAGGGTGCCTCCTACGAGCAGTACTTC
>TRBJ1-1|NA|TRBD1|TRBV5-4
CATTGTGGLNTEAFF
TGTGCCACCACCGGGACAGGGGGCCTCAACACTGAAGCTTTCTTT
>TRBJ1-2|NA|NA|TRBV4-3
CASSQEADYGYTF
TGCGCCAGCAGCCAAGAAGCCGACTATGGCTACACCTTC
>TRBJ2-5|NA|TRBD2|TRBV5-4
CASSFGLGLADGETQYF
TGTGCCAGCAGCTTTGGGTTGGGTCTAGCGGACGGGGAGACCCAGTACTTC
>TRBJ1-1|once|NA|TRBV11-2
CASSYVTGLGTEAFF
TGTGCCAGCAGCTACGTCACAGGGTTGGGCACTGAAGCTTTCTTT
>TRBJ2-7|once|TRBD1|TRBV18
CASKLTGDISYEQYF
TGTGCCAGCAAACTAACAGGGGACATCTCCTACGAGCAGTACTTC
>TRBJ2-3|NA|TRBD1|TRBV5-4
CASSLSTGGLNTQYF
TGTGCCAGCAGCTTGAGTACAGGGGGCCTAAATACGCAGTATTTT
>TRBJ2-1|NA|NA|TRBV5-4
CASSLSLAYNEQFF
TGTGCCAGCAGCTTGAGTCTAGCGTACAATGAGCAGTTCTTC
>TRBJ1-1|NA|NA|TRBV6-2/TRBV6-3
CASSYFLGQTEAFF
TGTGCCAGCAGTTACTTCCTGGGGCAAACTGAAGCTTTCTTT
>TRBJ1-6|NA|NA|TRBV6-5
CASRQSSYNSPLHF
TGTGCCAGCAGACAGAGCTCCTATAATTCACCCCTCCACTTT
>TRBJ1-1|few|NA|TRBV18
CASSPGQNTEAFF
TGTGCCAGCTCACCGGGACAGAACACTGAAGCTTTCTTT
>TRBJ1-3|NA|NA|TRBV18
CASSPAGVGNTIYF
TGTGCCAGCTCACCCGCCGGGGTAGGAAACACCATATATTTT